The clone carrying this T cell receptor (beta chain) was seen a single time. The immunoSEQ assay amplified TCRB CDR3 from up to about 2 ug DNA. Amplification used 60 V beta primers and 13 J beta primers. Some clones are missing from TCRdb's copy, which holds only in-frame ones; the method was immunoSEQ multiplex PCR. The table lists about 2,100 clones, around 81% of them singletons, with 9% to 13% in the top ten. Germline CDR1 MNHNY, CDR2 SVGAGI (reference sequence). The ends were cut back, 0 bases at V and 9 bases at J, with 9 bases in the middle. This CDR3 is 13 amino acids long. The entry originates in a study of glioma-infiltrating T cells after dendritic cell vaccination. Looking at the study overall: Dendritic cell vaccination trial patients had either newly diagnosed or recurrent glioblastoma.

As for time point: after dendritic cell vaccination, including at tumor progression/relapse. Dendritic cells derived from monocytes and pulsed with autologous tumor lysate formed the vaccine. Three intradermal dendritic cell vaccine injections were given every two weeks. The V call is TRBV6-6, the J call TRBJ2-1, with a weak D call TRBD2 (6 bases). This clonotype was obtained from a human donor with glioblastoma. The sequencing here drew on tumor tissue, taken after dendritic cell vaccination. CDR3 nucleotide sequence: TGTGCCAGCAGTTACTCGTCGGGGGTTGAGCAGTTCTTC. This gives the protein CASSYSSGVEQFF.